This TCR beta chain is drawn from a study of CD8 T cells in Susac syndrome. A quantity of about 0.45 to 1 ug RNA underwent reverse transcription using random hexamers. From the immunoSEQ multiplex PCR reads, TCRdb called clonotypes with MiXCR, one entry per CDR3 protein. The sample lists around 150,000 distinct CDR3 sequences; 80% to 95% were seen once. The clonotype comes from a human donor in good health. The sequencing input was CD4+ T cells from PBMCs.

CDR3 nucleotides: TGTGCCAGCAGCTTGGGACCAGCCCGAGAGACCCAGTACTTC. It encodes CASSLGPARETQYF. The chain employs TRBV5-4 and TRBJ2-5, with D unresolved. The CDR3 runs to 14 residues. Germline values: CDR1 SGHNT, CDR2 YYREEE (reference sequence). V was pared by 0 bases and J by 4 bases, with 10 bases between.